This passage covers 13 T cell receptor beta chains from one sample sequenced in a study of CD8 T cells in Susac syndrome. Reverse transcription used about 0.45 to 1 ug RNA and random hexamers. TCRdb re-called the immunoSEQ multiplex PCR reads with MiXCR, one entry per CDR3 protein. This sample has about 200,000 distinct CDR3 sequences; 90% to 95% occur once, and the top ten carry less than 0.11%. The sequenced sample consisted of CD4+ T cells from PBMCs. These TCRs come from a human donor in good health.

This sequence joins TRBV5-6 and TRBJ2-7; weak D call: TRBD1 (6 bases). This CDR3 contains 14 residues. Germline V gene lookup returns CDR1 SGHDT and CDR2 YYEEEE. Trimming removed 1 base from V and 3 bases from J, with 11 bases in between. CDR3 loop: CASSLRQANYEQYF. The CDR3 nucleotides are TGTGCCAGCAGCTTGCGACAGGCCAACTACGAGCAGTACTTC.

The chain recombines TRBV3-1 with TRBJ2-7; D perhaps matches TRBD2 (6 bases). Germline assignment: CDR1 LGHDT and CDR2 YNNKEL (reference sequence). Trimming cost V 4 bases and J 2 bases, with 15 bases left between them. The CDR3 covers 15 residues. Written as DNA, the CDR3 is TGTGCCAGCAGCCCCGGGACTCAAAACACCTACGAGCAGTACGTC. Amino acid sequence: CASSPGTQNTYEQYV.

A single count supports this clonotype. The CDR3 protein is CASSRHRETQYF. DNA of the CDR3: TGTGCCAGCAGCCGCCATAGGGAGACCCAGTACTTC. This chain connects TRBV3-1 to TRBJ2-5; D unresolved. Trimming took 4 bases from V and 5 from J, leaving 8 bases between them. The CDR3 is 12 residues long. Germline CDR1 is LGHDT and CDR2 is YNNKEL (reference sequence).

This chain links TRBV2 with TRBJ2-7; tentative D call: TRBD1 (6 bases). V was trimmed by 8 bases and J by 2 bases, leaving 25 bases between them. Germline V CDR1 and CDR2: SNHLY, FYNNEI. CDR3 length: 17 amino acids. The CDR3 loop is CASQELETGLSTYEQYF. The CDR3 region has the DNA TGTGCCAGCCAGGAACTAGAGACAGGTTTATCCACCTACGAGCAGTACTTC. The whole variable domain, remainder taken from reference TRBV2 and TRBJ2-7, is EPEVTQTPSHQVTQMGQEVILRCVPISNHLYFYWYRQILGQKVEFLVSFYNNEISEKSEIFDDQFSVERPDGSNFTLKIRSTKLEDSAMYFCASQELETGLSTYEQYFGPGTRLTVT.

J is TRBJ2-5 and V is TRBV24-1; D is unresolved. There are 12 residues in the CDR3. Germline values: CDR1 KGHDR, CDR2 SFDVKD. Trimming took off 3 bases at V and 4 bases at J, with 5 bases between the two ends. CDR3 bases: TGTGCCACCAGTGATCGACTAGAGACCCAGTACTTC. It yields the protein CATSDRLETQYF.

The V and J genes are TRBV12-3 or TRBV12-4 and TRBJ1-1, with D possibly matching TRBD1 (5 bases). Deletions cut 7 bases from V and 9 bases from J, with 18 bases between. The CDR3 loop spans 13 amino acids. The CDR3 here is CASTTTGYGQAFF. The CDR3 DNA reads TGTGCCAGCACCACAACAGGATATGGGCAAGCTTTCTTT.

This sequence joins TRBV28 and TRBJ1-5; D remains unclear. Germline assignment: CDR1 MDHEN and CDR2 SYDVKM. The length of the CDR3 is 12 residues. With 2 bases removed from V and 5 bases from J, the gap between germline ends came to 4 bases. Written as DNA, the CDR3 is TGTGCCAGCAGTTTAGAGTATCAGCCCCAGCATTTT. As protein: CASSLEYQPQHF.

The chain is built from TRBV29-1 and TRBJ2-1; possible D gene TRBD1, 5 bases. The CDR3 contains 14 residues. Trimming took off 7 bases at V and 6 bases at J, with 19 bases between the two ends. Germline V lookup: CDR1 SQVTM, CDR2 ANQGSEA. The CDR3 DNA sequence: TGCAGCGCCGCTGGGGCTTTATCTATCAATGAGCAGTTCTTC. Encoded protein: CSAAGALSINEQFF.

The CDR3 DNA sequence: TGCAGTGCTAGCATATTAGAGAATTCACCCCTCCACTTT. The encoded protein is CSASILENSPLHF. The chain links TRBV20-1 to TRBJ1-6; D ambiguous. CDR1 is DFQATT and CDR2 is SNEGSKA in the germline V gene (reference sequence). V was pared by 3 bases and J by 7 bases, with 10 bases between. This CDR3 comprises 13 residues.

The chain combines TRBV28 with TRBJ1-4; the D gene is possibly TRBD1 (6 bases). Per germline, CDR1 MDHEN and CDR2 SYDVKM. V lost 4 bases and J 8 bases, leaving 14 bases between the germline ends. The CDR3 extends over 14 amino acids. In DNA, the CDR3 is TGTGCCAGCAGTTCTCCGGGGGCAGGGGAAAAACTGTTTTTT. Its protein is CASSSPGAGEKLFF.

This chain joins TRBV29-1 and TRBJ2-5; 7 bases fit TRBD2. Germline lookup yields CDR1 SQVTM and CDR2 ANQGSEA. V was pared by 4 bases and J by 1 base, with 3 bases of the junction left unmatched. This CDR3 is built from 13 residues. CDR3 bases: TGCAGCGTTGCGGCTAGCGGCCAAGAGACCCAGTACTTC. It translates to CSVAASGQETQYF.

The chain combines TRBV20-1 with TRBJ1-6; no clear D gene. The CDR3 runs to 14 residues. Between the trimmed V and J ends, which lost 6 bases and 7 bases, there was a span of 16 bases. Germline CDR1 and CDR2: DFQATT and SNEGSKA (reference sequence). This chain's CDR3 is CSAVGREDNSPLHF. Here the CDR3 DNA reads TGCAGTGCCGTCGGACGAGAAGACAATTCACCCCTCCACTTT.

The chain couples TRBV18 to TRBJ2-3; no firm D call. Trimming cost V 3 bases and J 5 bases, with 3 bases left between them. Germline V gene lookup returns CDR1 KGHSH and CDR2 LQKENI. This CDR3 has 11 residues. The CDR3 DNA sequence: TGTGCCAGCTCACCCCAAGATACGCAGTATTTT. Protein sequence: CASSPQDTQYF.